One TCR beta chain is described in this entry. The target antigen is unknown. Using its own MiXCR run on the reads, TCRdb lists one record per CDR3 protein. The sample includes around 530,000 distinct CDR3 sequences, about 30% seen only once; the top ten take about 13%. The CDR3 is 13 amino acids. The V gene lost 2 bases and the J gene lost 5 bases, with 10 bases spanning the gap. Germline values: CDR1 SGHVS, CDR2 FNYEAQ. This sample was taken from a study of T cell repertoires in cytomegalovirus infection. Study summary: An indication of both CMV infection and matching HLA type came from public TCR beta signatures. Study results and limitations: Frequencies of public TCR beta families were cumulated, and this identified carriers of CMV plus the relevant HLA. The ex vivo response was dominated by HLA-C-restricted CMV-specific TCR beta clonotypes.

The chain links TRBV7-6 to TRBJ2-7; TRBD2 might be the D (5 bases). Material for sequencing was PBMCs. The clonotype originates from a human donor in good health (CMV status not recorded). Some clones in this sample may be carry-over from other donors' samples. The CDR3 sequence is CASSLTEVHEQYF. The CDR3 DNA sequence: TGTGCCAGCAGCTTAACGGAGGTCCACGAGCAGTACTTC.